The T cell receptor beta chain under discussion was sequenced for a study of a mutant IDH1 vaccine in newly diagnosed glioma. Whole-study context: Vaccines began 4-6 weeks after radiotherapy alone, or with temozolomide cycles. V12 occurred at week 35 and V13 at week 47.

Germline V lookup: CDR1 LNHNV, CDR2 YYDKDF (reference sequence). V lost 3 bases and J 3 bases, leaving 6 bases between the germline ends. There are 13 residues in the CDR3. Turning to this clone: Its antigen is unidentified. The same CDR3 is also encoded by other DNA sequences in this sample.

Sequenced by immunoSEQ multiplex PCR; TCRdb stores in-frame clones only, minus some. The sample lists approximately 41,000 clones, 85% to 90% occurring once. Described time point: week 35, safety follow-up. A 20-mer mutant IDH1 peptide at 300 ug was injected subcutaneously with topical imiquimod. Vaccination of patients was performed eight times, in weeks 1, 3, 5, 7, 11, 15, 19 and 23. There were new WHO grade 3 or 4 astrocytomas in the donors, and these were IDH1-mutant and ATRX-lost. This sequence originates from a middle-aged man with glioma. The input for sequencing was PBMCs, taken from a glioma patient whose treatment included an IDH1 peptide vaccine. This chain links TRBV15 with TRBJ2-1; D call uncertain. CDR3 in DNA: TGTGCCACCAGCAGGGACGGCTACAATGAGCAGTTCTTC. This encodes CATSRDGYNEQFF.